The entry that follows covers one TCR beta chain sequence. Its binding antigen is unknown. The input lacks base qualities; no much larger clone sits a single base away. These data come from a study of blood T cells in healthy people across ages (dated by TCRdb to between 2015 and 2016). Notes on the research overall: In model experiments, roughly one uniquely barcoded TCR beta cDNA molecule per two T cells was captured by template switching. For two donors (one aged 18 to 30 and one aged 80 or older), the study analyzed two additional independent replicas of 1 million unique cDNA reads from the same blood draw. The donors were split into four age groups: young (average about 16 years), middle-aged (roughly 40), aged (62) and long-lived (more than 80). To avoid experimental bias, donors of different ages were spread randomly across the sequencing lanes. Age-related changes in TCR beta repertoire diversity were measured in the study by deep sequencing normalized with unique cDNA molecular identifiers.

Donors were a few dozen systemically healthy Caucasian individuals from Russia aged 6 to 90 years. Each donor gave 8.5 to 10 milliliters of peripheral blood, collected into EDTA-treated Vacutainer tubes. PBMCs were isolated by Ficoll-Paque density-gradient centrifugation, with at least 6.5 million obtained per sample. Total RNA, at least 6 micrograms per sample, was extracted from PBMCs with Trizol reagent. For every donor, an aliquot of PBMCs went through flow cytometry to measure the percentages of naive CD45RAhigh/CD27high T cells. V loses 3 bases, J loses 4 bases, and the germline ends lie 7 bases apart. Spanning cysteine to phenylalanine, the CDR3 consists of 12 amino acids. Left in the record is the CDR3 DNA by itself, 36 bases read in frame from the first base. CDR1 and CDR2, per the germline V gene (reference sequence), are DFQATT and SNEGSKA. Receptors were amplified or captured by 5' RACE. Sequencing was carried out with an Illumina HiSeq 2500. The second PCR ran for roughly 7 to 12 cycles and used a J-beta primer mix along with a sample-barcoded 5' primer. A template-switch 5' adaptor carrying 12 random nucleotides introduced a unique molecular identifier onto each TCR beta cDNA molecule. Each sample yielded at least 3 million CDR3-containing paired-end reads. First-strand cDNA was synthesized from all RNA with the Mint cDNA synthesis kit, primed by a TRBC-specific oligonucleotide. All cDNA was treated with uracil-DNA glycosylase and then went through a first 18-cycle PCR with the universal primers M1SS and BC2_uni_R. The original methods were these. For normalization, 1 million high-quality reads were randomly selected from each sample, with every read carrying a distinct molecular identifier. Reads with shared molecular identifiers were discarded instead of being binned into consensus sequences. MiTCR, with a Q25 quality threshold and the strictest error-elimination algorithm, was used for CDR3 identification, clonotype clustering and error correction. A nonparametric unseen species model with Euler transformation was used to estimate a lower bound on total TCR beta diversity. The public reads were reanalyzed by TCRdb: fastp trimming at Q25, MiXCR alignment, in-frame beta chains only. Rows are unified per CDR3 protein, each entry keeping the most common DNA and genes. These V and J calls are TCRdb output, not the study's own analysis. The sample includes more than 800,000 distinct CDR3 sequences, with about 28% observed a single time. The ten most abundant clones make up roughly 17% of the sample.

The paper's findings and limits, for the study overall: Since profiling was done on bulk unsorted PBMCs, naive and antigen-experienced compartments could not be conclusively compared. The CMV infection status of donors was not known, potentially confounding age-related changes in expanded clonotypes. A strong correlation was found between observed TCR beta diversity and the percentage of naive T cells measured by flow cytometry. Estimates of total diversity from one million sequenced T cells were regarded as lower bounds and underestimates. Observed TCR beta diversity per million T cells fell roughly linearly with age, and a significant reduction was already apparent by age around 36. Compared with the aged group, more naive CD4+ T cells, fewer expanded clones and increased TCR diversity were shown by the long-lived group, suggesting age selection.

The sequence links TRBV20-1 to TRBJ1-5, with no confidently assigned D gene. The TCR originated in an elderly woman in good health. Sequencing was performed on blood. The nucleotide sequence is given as TGCAGTGCTAGTCCCGGTAATCAGCCCCAGCATTTT. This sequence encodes CSASPGNQPQHF.